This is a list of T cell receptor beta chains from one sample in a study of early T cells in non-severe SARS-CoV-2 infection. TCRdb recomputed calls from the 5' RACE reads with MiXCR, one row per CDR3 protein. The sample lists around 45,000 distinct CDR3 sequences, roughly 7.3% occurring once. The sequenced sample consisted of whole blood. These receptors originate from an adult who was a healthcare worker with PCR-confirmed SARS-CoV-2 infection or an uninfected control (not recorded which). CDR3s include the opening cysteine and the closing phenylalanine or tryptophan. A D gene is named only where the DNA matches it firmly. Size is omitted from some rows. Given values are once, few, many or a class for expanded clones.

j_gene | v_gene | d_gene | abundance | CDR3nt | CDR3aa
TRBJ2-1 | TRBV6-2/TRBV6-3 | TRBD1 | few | TGTGCCAGCACCGGGACAGGATTACGTCGCAATGAGCAGTTCTTC | CASTGTGLRRNEQFF
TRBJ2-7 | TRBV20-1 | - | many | TGCAGTGCTAGTTCAGCAGTAACCGAGCAGTACTTC | CSASSAVTEQYF
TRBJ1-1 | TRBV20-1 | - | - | TGCAGTGCTATGACGGGACCCATGAACACTGAAGCTTTCTTT | CSAMTGPMNTEAFF
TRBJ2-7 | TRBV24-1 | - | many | TGTGCCACCAGTGATCCCTCCAGGGGTCGCTACGAGCAGTACTTC | CATSDPSRGRYEQYF
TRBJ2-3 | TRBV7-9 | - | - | TGTGCCAGCAGCTTGGACGTTTCTGGAGATACGCAGTATTTT | CASSLDVSGDTQYF
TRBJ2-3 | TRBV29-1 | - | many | TGCAGCGGGGATATGACCAGCGGCCATACGCAGTATTTT | CSGDMTSGHTQYF
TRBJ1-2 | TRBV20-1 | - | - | TGCAGTGCTAGGGAGGGTGTCCATGGCTACACCTTC | CSAREGVHGYTF
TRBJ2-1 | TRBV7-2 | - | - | TGTGCCAGCAGCTTAGATGAGCGAAGGGAGCAGTTCTTC | CASSLDERREQFF
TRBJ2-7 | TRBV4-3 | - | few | TGCGCCAGCAGCCAAGACTGGGGCGCGAGCTCCTACGAGCAGTACTTC | CASSQDWGASSYEQYF
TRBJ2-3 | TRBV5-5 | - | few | TGTGCCAGCAGCCCGGGACTCCATATAAACCCAGATACGCAGTATTTT | CASSPGLHINPDTQYF
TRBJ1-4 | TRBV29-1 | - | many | TGCAGCGTCAAGTGGGAAAAACTGTTTTTT | CSVKWEKLFF
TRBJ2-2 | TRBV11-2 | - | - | TGTGCCAGCAGCTTAGGAATTACCGATAGAGGGGAGCTGTTTTTT | CASSLGITDRGELFF
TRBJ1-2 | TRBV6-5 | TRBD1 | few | TGTGCCAGCAGTTATGGGACAGGGGGAGACTATGGCTACACCTTC | CASSYGTGGDYGYTF
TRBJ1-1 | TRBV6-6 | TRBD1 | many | TGTGCCAGCATTAGGACAGGGAGGAACACTGAAGCTTTCTTT | CASIRTGRNTEAFF
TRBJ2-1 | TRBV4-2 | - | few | TGTGCCAGCAGCCAAGCCGGGGATGGACACCAGTTCTTC | CASSQAGDGHQFF
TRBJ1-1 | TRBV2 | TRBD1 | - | TGTGCCAGCAGTGTAGACAGGGGCACTGAAGCTTTCTTT | CASSVDRGTEAFF
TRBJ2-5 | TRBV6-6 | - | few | TGTGCCAGCAGTCGGCCCCATGAGACCCAGTACTTC | CASSRPHETQYF
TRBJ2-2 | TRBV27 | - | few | TGTGCCAGCAAAGGAGGCCCCGCTATAAACACCGGGGAGCTGTTTTTT | CASKGGPAINTGELFF
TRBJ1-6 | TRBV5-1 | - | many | TGCGCCAGCAGCTGGGACTTGGGGGGAAATTCACCCCTCCACTTT | CASSWDLGGNSPLHF
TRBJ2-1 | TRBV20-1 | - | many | TGCAGTGCTAGAGCCATTACCGGGAGAATCTACAATGAGCAGTTCTTC | CSARAITGRIYNEQFF
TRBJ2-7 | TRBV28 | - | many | TGTGCCAGCAGTTTGATCGGGATGAGGTACGAGCAGTACTTC | CASSLIGMRYEQYF
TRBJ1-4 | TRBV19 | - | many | TGTGCCAGTAGTATGCGGACAGCAACTAATGAAAAACTGTTTTTT | CASSMRTATNEKLFF
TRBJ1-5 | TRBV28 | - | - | TGTGCCAGCAGTTTTAATCCGGATAATCAGCCCCAGCATTTT | CASSFNPDNQPQHF
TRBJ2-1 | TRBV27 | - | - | TGTGCCAGCAGCCACAGGATTTTCAGCTCCTACAATGAGCAGTTCTTC | CASSHRIFSSYNEQFF
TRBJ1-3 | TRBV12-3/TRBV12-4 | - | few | TGTGCCAGCAGTTTGGTAAACACCATATATTTT | CASSLVNTIYF